This record concerns one T cell receptor beta chain sequence. These data originate in a study of OX40 agonist ivuxolimab in advanced cancers. V lost 4 bases, J lost 5 bases, and 18 bases lay in between. The CDR3 sequence is 15 residues long. Germline loops: CDR1 SGHNT, CDR2 YYREEE (reference sequence). Libraries were prepared by immunoSEQ multiplex PCR; TCRdb keeps only in-frame clonotypes and omits some of them. Of roughly 66,000 clones in the sample, 83% were seen once. This chain uses TRBV5-4 with TRBJ1-2; D might be TRBD1 (5 bases). This receptor was obtained from an adult with an advanced solid tumor such as melanoma, head and neck, liver or kidney cancer. This material consisted of CD4+ or CD8+ T cells sorted from blood, taken in a trial of the OX40 agonist ivuxolimab. CDR3 DNA sequence: TGTGCCAGCAGCCAAGATGCGGGGGTCGGATATGGCTACACCTTC. This gives the protein CASSQDAGVGYGYTF.